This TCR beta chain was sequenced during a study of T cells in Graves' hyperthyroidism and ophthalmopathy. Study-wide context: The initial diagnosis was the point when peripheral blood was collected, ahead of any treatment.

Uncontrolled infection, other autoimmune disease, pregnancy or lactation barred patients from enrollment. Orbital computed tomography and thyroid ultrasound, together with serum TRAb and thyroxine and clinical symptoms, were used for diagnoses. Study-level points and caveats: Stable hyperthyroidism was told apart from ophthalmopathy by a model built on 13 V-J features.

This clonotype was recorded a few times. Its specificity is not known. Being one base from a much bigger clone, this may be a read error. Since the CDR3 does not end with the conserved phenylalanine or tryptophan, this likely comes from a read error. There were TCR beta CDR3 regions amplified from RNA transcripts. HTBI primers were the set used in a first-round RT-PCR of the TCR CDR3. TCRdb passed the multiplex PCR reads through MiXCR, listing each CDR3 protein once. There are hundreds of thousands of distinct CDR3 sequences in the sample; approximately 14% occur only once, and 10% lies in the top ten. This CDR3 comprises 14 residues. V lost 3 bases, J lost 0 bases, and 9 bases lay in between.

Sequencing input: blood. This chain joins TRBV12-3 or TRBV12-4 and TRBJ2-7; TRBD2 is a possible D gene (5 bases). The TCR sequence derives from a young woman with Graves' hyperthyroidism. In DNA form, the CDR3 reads TGTGCCAGCAGTTTGAGGGTAGGCTCCTACGAGCAGTACCTC. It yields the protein CASSLRVGSYEQYL.